Sequencing of this TCR beta chain was carried out in a study of CD8 T cells in Susac syndrome. Healthy donors matched for age and sex were used as controls. RNA, at roughly 0.5 to 1 ug, was reverse transcribed with random hexamers. With immunoSEQ multiplex PCR, TCR beta CDR3 was amplified across 54 Vbeta and 13 Jbeta. TCRdb re-called the immunoSEQ multiplex PCR reads through MiXCR, storing one row per CDR3 protein. Here the sample spans roughly 160,000 distinct CDR3 sequences, around 94% being singletons. The CDR3 spans 14 residues. CDR1 is SNHLY and CDR2 is FYNNEI in the germline V gene. Trimming shortened V by 6 bases and J by 5 bases, and 16 bases separated the two germline ends.

This clonotype originated in a human donor in good health. Sequenced material: CD4+ T cells from PBMCs. The chain joins TRBV2 to TRBJ1-1; D possibly corresponds to TRBD1 (5 bases). For the CDR3, the DNA is TGTGCCAGCAGAGGAACAGGAGGGAGTACTGAAGCTTTCTTT. Its translation: CASRGTGGSTEAFF.